Listed below are T cell receptor beta chains from one sample, sequenced in a study of CD8 T cells in ankylosing spondylitis. TCRdb re-analysed the 5' RACE reads in MiXCR, keeping a single row per CDR3 protein. The sample has some 39,000 distinct CDR3 sequences; approximately 11% are singletons. Sequencing used synovial fluid, either unsorted or a sorted T cell fraction (not recorded which). The receptors shown here come from a male donor with ankylosing spondylitis. The CDR3 runs from the conserved cysteine through the conserved F or W. The D gene is left open where the match is weak. Only some rows state a clone size, as once, few, many or a class for expanded clones.

V gene	clone size	D gene	J gene	CDR3 DNA	CDR3 protein
TRBV4-1	many	NA	TRBJ1-5	TGCGCCAGCAGCCAAGATCAAGGGGGGGACCAGCCCCAGCATTTT	CASSQDQGGDQPQHF
TRBV11-1	few	NA	TRBJ2-2	TGTGCCAGCAGCTTAGGTTATGGCGGGGAGCTGTTTTTT	CASSLGYGGELFF
TRBV19	medium-sized	NA	TRBJ2-1	TGTGCCAGTAGTTCTTATACAGGCAATGAGCAGTTCTTC	CASSSYTGNEQFF
TRBV28	once	NA	TRBJ1-5	TGTGCCAGCAGTTTACCGACCCGCAGGCAGCCCCAGCATTTT	CASSLPTRRQPQHF
TRBV4-1	many	TRBD1	TRBJ2-7	TGCGCCAGCAGCCCGGGACAGAGCTCCTACGAGCAGTACTTC	CASSPGQSSYEQYF
TRBV18	NA	NA	TRBJ2-1	TGTGCCAGCTCACCGGGGCGGGCGGGCAATGAGCAGTTCTTC	CASSPGRAGNEQFF
TRBV2	NA	NA	TRBJ1-5	TGTGCCAGCAAAGAACCAGCCATCACTTTACATAGCAATCAGCCCCAGCATTTT	CASKEPAITLHSNQPQHF
TRBV27	many	NA	TRBJ1-1	TGTGCCAGTGAAGGGGCCGGTACTGAAGCTTTCTTT	CASEGAGTEAFF
TRBV3-1	many	NA	TRBJ1-1	TGTGCCAGCAGCCACCCTCAGGTATCTGAAGCTTTCTTT	CASSHPQVSEAFF
TRBV27	NA	NA	TRBJ2-2	TGTGCCAGCAGTTTAATCTACGGGAGAAGCACCGGGGAGCTGTTTTTT	CASSLIYGRSTGELFF
TRBV28	few	NA	TRBJ1-1	TGTGCCAGCAGCTTCGACAGCAACACTGAAGCTTTCTTT	CASSFDSNTEAFF
TRBV11-3	many	NA	TRBJ2-1	TGTGCCAGCAGCTTAGGACCGCTTAACAATGAGCAGTTCTTC	CASSLGPLNNEQFF
TRBV18	NA	NA	TRBJ1-2	TGTGCCAGCTCACCACCGAGCTATGGCTACACCTTC	CASSPPSYGYTF
TRBV7-9	NA	TRBD2	TRBJ2-7	TGTGCCAGCAGTTCCAGCGGGGGGAGCCGCTACGAGCAGTACTTC	CASSSSGGSRYEQYF
TRBV19	many	TRBD2	TRBJ2-1	TGTGCCAGTAGTCGACTAGCGGGAGAGGATGAGCAGTTCTTC	CASSRLAGEDEQFF
TRBV6-5	few	TRBD2	TRBJ2-7	TGTGCCAGCAAGTTGATGGCGGGAGGGCCAGGGGAGCAGTACTTC	CASKLMAGGPGEQYF
TRBV15	many	NA	TRBJ1-1	TGTGCCACCAGCAGAGATGGGCCGGGCACTGAAGCTTTCTTT	CATSRDGPGTEAFF
TRBV12-3/TRBV12-4	many	NA	TRBJ1-5	TGTGCCAGCAGTTTAGAAATCGAGCAGCCCCAGCATTTT	CASSLEIEQPQHF
TRBV12-3/TRBV12-4	many	NA	TRBJ2-7	TGTGCCAGCAGTTTCGGACCCTACGAGCAGTACTTC	CASSFGPYEQYF
TRBV7-9	few	NA	TRBJ2-2	TGTGCCAGCAGCTTAGCCGGGACACTGAACACCGGGGAGCTGTTTTTT	CASSLAGTLNTGELFF
TRBV9	many	NA	TRBJ1-5	TGTGCCAGCAGCGTAGCTGGCCAGACTAATCAGCCCCAGCATTTT	CASSVAGQTNQPQHF
TRBV24-1	NA	NA	TRBJ2-5	TGTGCCACCAGTGATTCGGACAGAGGACGGACCCAGTACTTC	CATSDSDRGRTQYF
TRBV13	many	NA	TRBJ1-1	TGTGCCAGCGTCTTTAGTCGGGGTGAAGCTTTCTTT	CASVFSRGEAFF
TRBV6-2/TRBV6-3	NA	NA	TRBJ1-1	TGTGCCAGCAGTTACCCCGCGGGGGTCGGCACTGAAGCTTTCTTT	CASSYPAGVGTEAFF
TRBV7-2	few	NA	TRBJ2-4	TGTGCCAGCAGCTTGGGTAGTTTGGGCGTGTCCAAAAACATTCAGTACTTC	CASSLGSLGVSKNIQYF
TRBV13	many	TRBD1	TRBJ2-7	TGTGCCAGCAGCCAACGGGGACAGGGGGTAGTTTACGAGCAGTACTTC	CASSQRGQGVVYEQYF
TRBV2	NA	NA	TRBJ1-1	TGTGCCAGAAAACACAGGGTACTGGGGTCGGCTGAAGCTTTCTTT	CARKHRVLGSAEAFF
TRBV28	few	TRBD2	TRBJ2-2	TGTGCCAGCAGGTTGGGCCTTTTCTACGGGAGGGGCCACACCGGGGAGCTGTTTTTT	CASRLGLFYGRGHTGELFF
TRBV2	many	NA	TRBJ2-2	TGTGCCAGCAGTGATGGAGGGGGCAACACCGGGGAGCTGTTTTTT	CASSDGGGNTGELFF
TRBV5-1	many	TRBD2	TRBJ2-7	TGCGCCAGCAGCCGAGGGACTAGCGGAACCTACGAGCAGTACTTC	CASSRGTSGTYEQYF
TRBV28	few	TRBD1	TRBJ2-2	TGTGCCAGCAGTGGCCCTACAGGGGGCTGGGGGGAGCTGTTTTTT	CASSGPTGGWGELFF
TRBV15	few	NA	TRBJ2-7	TGTGCCACCTCAAGCGGGACAGACTACGAGCAGTACTTC	CATSSGTDYEQYF
TRBV28	NA	TRBD2	TRBJ2-7	TGTGCCAGCAGTAGACCGCCGACCAGGGGCTCCAGTGGGACTAGCTCCTACGAGCAGTACTTC	CASSRPPTRGSSGTSSYEQYF
TRBV5-1	many	TRBD2	TRBJ2-3	TGCGCCAGCAGCTTTGGGGCCTTAGCGGGAGTTGCAGATACGCAGTATTTT	CASSFGALAGVADTQYF
TRBV18	few	NA	TRBJ2-7	TGTGCCAGCTCCCCGCTTTTTCAGGGGCGATTGAACGAGCAGTACTTC	CASSPLFQGRLNEQYF
TRBV3-1	NA	NA	TRBJ2-1	TGTGCCAGCAGCCAAGAGTTGCGCGTAGGTGATGAGCAGTTCTTC	CASSQELRVGDEQFF
TRBV6-2/TRBV6-3	few	NA	TRBJ1-5	TGTGCCAGCAGTTACTCCCCCCTCAGGGGAGGGCAGCCCCAGCATTTT	CASSYSPLRGGQPQHF
TRBV6-1	many	NA	TRBJ2-2	TGTGCCAGCAGTCCTACCGGACTGATCGGGGAGCTGTTTTTT	CASSPTGLIGELFF
TRBV20-1	NA	NA	TRBJ1-1	TGCAGTGCTAGGGGGGGAGGGGGAACGGGGTCGGAAGCTTTCTTT	CSARGGGGTGSEAFF
TRBV6-6	few	NA	TRBJ1-5	TGTGCCAGCAGTTACTCTCTCGGTCCGCCCCAGCATTTT	CASSYSLGPPQHF
TRBV28	many	TRBD2	TRBJ2-1	TGTGCCAGCAGTTGGTTACTAGCGGGAGGCTATGAGCAGTTCTTC	CASSWLLAGGYEQFF
TRBV5-1	NA	NA	TRBJ2-2	TGCGCCAGCAGCTTGGGGGGCATGGGATCCGGGGAGCTGTTTTTT	CASSLGGMGSGELFF
TRBV11-2	few	TRBD2	TRBJ2-1	TGTGCCAGCAGCTCCACACGCCTAGCGGTGGTGGGGAATGAGCAGTTCTTC	CASSSTRLAVVGNEQFF
TRBV20-1	many	TRBD1	TRBJ1-1	TGCAGTGCTAAGACAGGGGTTTTGGGGAAAGCTTTCTTT	CSAKTGVLGKAFF
TRBV28	few	TRBD1	TRBJ1-4	TGTGCCAGCAGTTCAACGACAGGGGGCTCTGAAAAACTGTTTTTT	CASSSTTGGSEKLFF
TRBV6-5	few	TRBD1	TRBJ2-1	TGTGCCAGCAGTTACGGACAGGGTCCCTACAATGAGCAGTTCTTC	CASSYGQGPYNEQFF
TRBV7-2	NA	NA	TRBJ2-1	TGTGCCAGCAGCTTACAGTTATACAATGAGCAGTTCTTC	CASSLQLYNEQFF
TRBV7-2	many	NA	TRBJ1-5	TGTGCCAGCAGCTTAGAGACAGAGAGCAATCAGCCCCAGCATTTT	CASSLETESNQPQHF
TRBV9	few	NA	TRBJ1-1	TGTGCCAGCAGCGGAGGGGCTAAGGACACTGAAGCTTTCTTT	CASSGGAKDTEAFF
TRBV9	few	NA	TRBJ2-7	TGTGCCAGCAGCCCAGACCCTAGCAGTGTTGGCTACGAGCAGTACTTC	CASSPDPSSVGYEQYF
TRBV9	many	TRBD2	TRBJ2-1	TGTGCCAGCAGCACAGGACTAGCGGGAGAAGGTGAGCAGTTCTTC	CASSTGLAGEGEQFF
TRBV27	many	TRBD2	TRBJ2-1	TGTGCCAGCAGTTTAGATGTTAGCGGGAGCTTCGGGGATCACAATGAGCAGTTCTTC	CASSLDVSGSFGDHNEQFF
TRBV9	NA	TRBD1	TRBJ2-1	TGTGCCAGCAGCATGACAGGGGGCGTGAGGTTCTTC	CASSMTGGVRFF
TRBV29-1	many	TRBD2	TRBJ2-1	TGCAGCGTTGAACGGCTAGCGGGATCCTACAATGAGCAGTTCTTC	CSVERLAGSYNEQFF
TRBV20-1	few	TRBD2	TRBJ2-3	TGCAGTGCTAGTCGCCCGGGACTAGCGGGGACAGATACGCAGTATTTT	CSASRPGLAGTDTQYF
TRBV18	once	NA	TRBJ2-4	TGTGCCAGCTCACGCTCACAACGGAGGGAGGCCAAAAACATTCAGTACTTC	CASSRSQRREAKNIQYF
TRBV19	few	NA	TRBJ1-2	TGTGCCAGTAGTTTGGGGGAAGTAAGCTATGGCTACACCTTC	CASSLGEVSYGYTF
TRBV25-1	few	NA	TRBJ1-1	TGTGCCAGCCGGGAAGGGCTGGGTGTTGACACTGAAGCTTTCTTT	CASREGLGVDTEAFF